The 8 T cell receptor beta chains below come from one sample, sequenced in a study of shared clonotypes between healthy human individuals. Measured with immunoSEQ multiplex PCR; TCRdb has only the in-frame clones, and not every one. The sample carries roughly 1,500,000 clones, around 98.5% recorded once. The sequenced sample consisted of naive CD4+ T cells sorted from blood. Subset meaning: CD45RA+ positively selected. The receptors here all came from a man younger than 40 in good health.

The chain is built from TRBV5-4 and TRBJ2-1; TRBD2 aligns across 9 bases. This CDR3 comprises 14 residues. The trim removed 4 bases at V and 4 bases at J, leaving 3 bases unmatched. The germline V gene has CDR1 SGHNT and CDR2 YYREEE (reference sequence). CDR3 sequence (DNA): TGTGCCAGCAGCGAGCTAGCGGGGTACAATGAGCAGTTCTTC. As protein: CASSELAGYNEQFF.

This clone was seen just once. This rearrangement joins TRBV5-1 to TRBJ2-2, with 7 bases lining up with TRBD1. The CDR3 spans 14 residues. V trimming: 4 bases; J trimming: 6 bases; junction bases outside the gene matches: 6. Germline loops: CDR1 SGHRS, CDR2 YFSETQ. CDR3 sequence reads: CASSTTGSAGELFF. The CDR3 coding sequence is TGCGCCAGCAGCACGACAGGGTCGGCCGGGGAGCTGTTTTTT.

The V gene is TRBV6-5, the J gene TRBJ2-3, with TRBD2 identical over 9 bases. This CDR3 has 14 residues. Germline values: CDR1 MNHEY, CDR2 SVGAGI. V shed 6 bases, J shed 4 bases, and the junction held 5 bases outside the gene matches. In DNA, the CDR3 is TGTGCCAGCAGGGCTAGCGGGAAGGCAGATACGCAGTATTTT. Protein: CASRASGKADTQYF.

J is TRBJ2-1 and V is TRBV27, with D unclear. This CDR3 has 15 residues. V dropped 3 bases and J dropped 7 bases, with 16 bases sitting between them. Per the germline V gene, CDR1 is MNHEY and CDR2 is SMNVEV (reference sequence). CDR3 sequence: CASSLWLVSSNEQFF. The CDR3 DNA reads TGTGCCAGCAGTTTGTGGCTAGTTTCGTCGAATGAGCAGTTCTTC.

The chain combines TRBV28 with TRBJ2-3; D is ambiguous. The V end was cut by 3 bases, the J end by 3 bases, with 13 bases between. Germline V gene sequence: CDR1 MDHEN, CDR2 SYDVKM. This CDR3 is built from 15 residues. CDR3 sequence (DNA): TGTGCCAGCAGTTTCTGGAAGGGCCTGACAGATACGCAGTATTTT. Amino acids: CASSFWKGLTDTQYF. The whole variable domain, remainder taken from reference TRBV28 and TRBJ2-3, is DVKVTQSSRYLVKRTGEKVFLECVQDMDHENMFWYRQDPGLGLRLIYFSYDVKMKEKGDIPEGYSVSREKKERFSLILESASTNQTSMYLCASSFWKGLTDTQYFGPGTRLTVL.

The J gene is TRBJ2-2, the V gene TRBV6-1; D ambiguous. CDR3 length: 13 residues. The germline CDR1 and CDR2 sequences are MNHNS and SASEGT. Trimming stripped 4 bases from V and 4 bases from J, with 7 bases between. The CDR3 loop reads CASSGVGTGELFF. The CDR3 DNA sequence: TGTGCCAGCAGTGGGGTCGGCACCGGGGAGCTGTTTTTT.

The chain joins TRBV5-1 to TRBJ2-2, with D unresolved. Trimming took off 4 bases at V and 5 bases at J, with 12 bases between the two ends. Germline lookup yields CDR1 SGHRS and CDR2 YFSETQ. This CDR3 is built from 14 residues. The CDR3: CASSPQLGTGELFF. The CDR3, as DNA: TGCGCCAGCAGCCCCCAGCTAGGTACCGGGGAGCTGTTTTTT.

The chain has TRBV6-5 and TRBJ1-5; 8 nucleotides align to TRBD1. CDR1 and CDR2 from the germline V gene are MNHEY and SVGAGI. The CDR3 runs 14 residues. Trimming cost V 6 bases and J 9 bases; bases outside gene matches: 10. The CDR3 spells CASRSTGVLVPQHF. The CDR3 DNA reads as TGTGCCAGCAGGTCGACAGGGGTTTTGGTGCCCCAGCATTTT.